The 25 T cell receptor beta chains below all came from one sample that was sequenced in a study of cytomegalovirus exposure and HLA in healthy donors (TCRdb year 2017). Library generation was performed with the immunoSEQ multiplex PCR assay. The multiplex PCR relied on a mix of 60 forward primers for TCR Vbeta segments and 13 reverse primers for TCR Jbeta segments. The immuneACCESS repertoire file appears here via TCRdb, limited to in-frame rearrangements. These files lack a portion of the clones; in checked studies, under half of the deficit traces to unresolved V genes, and the cause of the others is not known. The sample table shows about 160,000 clones, and roughly four fifths are seen once. 0.9% to 1.1% of the sample comes from the top ten. The sequenced sample consisted of PBMCs. These receptor sequences come from a middle-aged woman in good health and CMV-seronegative.

The chain carries TRBV6-6 and TRBJ2-2; 7 bases match TRBD2. CDR1 is MNHNY, CDR2 SVGAGI, per germline (reference sequence). This CDR3 contains 14 residues. J was trimmed by 4 bases and V by 2 bases; bases with no gene match: 1. The CDR3 loop reads CASSYAGVTGELFF. CDR3 coding DNA: TGTGCCAGCAGTTACGCGGGAGTCACCGGGGAGCTGTTTTTT.

The gene calls are TRBV27 and TRBJ1-4, with D maybe TRBD1 (6 bases). Germline CDR1 reads MNHEY; CDR2 reads SMNVEV (reference sequence). V was clipped by 5 bases and J by 6 bases, with 10 bases between them. CDR3 length: 13 amino acids. CDR3 bases: TGTGCCAGCAGTCAGGGGCAATATGAAAAACTGTTTTTT. Encoded protein: CASSQGQYEKLFF.

The chain couples TRBV12-5 to TRBJ1-5, with 10 nucleotides matching TRBD1. The CDR3 extends over 20 amino acids. CDR1 LGHNT and CDR2 FRNRAP come from the germline V gene. The ends lost 2 bases at V and 1 base at J; junction bases unmatched: 14. DNA for the CDR3: TGTGCTAGTGGTTTGTCCCTTATCCGGGACAGGGGTCGGAGCAATCAGCCCCAGCATTTT. Translated: CASGLSLIRDRGRSNQPQHF.

V usage is TRBV5-5 and J usage is TRBJ1-1, with TRBD1 matching over 9 bases. The J segment lost 7 bases and the V segment lost 4 bases, leaving 11 bases of the junction unmatched. Germline CDR1 and CDR2: SGHKS and YYEKEE (reference sequence). The CDR3 is made up of 15 amino acids. The CDR3 region is CASSPGKTGGGEAFF. CDR3 bases: TGTGCCAGCAGCCCGGGGAAAACAGGGGGCGGTGAAGCTTTCTTT.

The CDR3 region has the DNA TGTGCCAGCAGTGACTTTGGGAGGACAGGGGGATCTAACTATGGCTACACCTTC. Translated, it gives CASSDFGRTGGSNYGYTF. The rearrangement joins TRBV2 to TRBJ1-2, with 10 nucleotides matching TRBD1. V shed 3 bases, J shed 0 bases, and the junction held 10 bases outside the gene matches. The CDR3 totals 18 residues. CDR1 is SNHLY and CDR2 is FYNNEI in the germline V gene. Variable domain in full (rest from reference TRBV2 and TRBJ1-2): EPEVTQTPSHQVTQMGQEVILRCVPISNHLYFYWYRQILGQKVEFLVSFYNNEISEKSEIFDDQFSVERPDGSNFTLKIRSTKLEDSAMYFCASSDFGRTGGSNYGYTFGSGTRLTVV.

The genes are TRBV6-6 and TRBJ2-1; a possible D gene is TRBD1 (6 bases). This CDR3 is 15 amino acids long. CDR1 MNHNY and CDR2 SVGAGI come from the germline V gene (reference sequence). The ends were cut back, 0 bases at V and 9 bases at J, with 15 bases in the middle. CDR3 DNA: TGTGCCAGCAGTTACTCACAGGGTAGGGTAGGTGAGCAGTTCTTC. It specifies CASSYSQGRVGEQFF.

The V gene is TRBV5-1, the J gene TRBJ1-1; 7 bases fit TRBD1. The CDR3 covers 15 residues. Trimming took 4 bases from V and 0 from J; bases not matched to a gene: 6. In germline, CDR1 is SGHRS, CDR2 YFSETQ. CDR3 in amino acids: CASSPPTGLNTEAFF. The CDR3 nucleotides read TGCGCCAGCAGCCCCCCGACAGGGCTGAACACTGAAGCTTTCTTT.

Worth noting for this clone: A junction end diverges from the germline sequence, so it may reflect a read error. The V gene is TRBV7-7, the J gene TRBJ2-7; 9 bases line up with TRBD2. This CDR3 has 14 residues. Germline CDR1 is SSHAT and CDR2 is FNYEAQ (reference sequence). The CDR3 nucleotides are TGTGCTAGCAGCTTAGCTTGGACTAGCGACGAGCAGTACTTC. Encoded protein: CASSLAWTSDEQYF.

The V call is TRBV5-1, the J call TRBJ2-5, with 9 positions matching TRBD2. Unmatched junction bases numbered 5, after V lost 6 bases and J lost 2 bases. Germline-derived CDR1 and CDR2 are SGHRS and YFSETQ. The CDR3 runs 14 residues. CDR3 nucleotide sequence: TGCGCCAGCATGGCCCTAGCGGGACAAGAGACCCAGTACTTC. Encoded protein: CASMALAGQETQYF.

The chain combines TRBV28 with TRBJ1-5, with TRBD1 as a possible D gene (6 bases). Trimming took off 5 bases at V and 3 bases at J, with 14 bases between the two ends. The CDR3 contains 15 residues. The germline V gene encodes CDR1 MDHEN and CDR2 SYDVKM. The CDR3 here is CASSATDSLNQPQHF. CDR3 nucleotide sequence: TGTGCCAGCAGTGCTACGGACAGCCTCAATCAGCCCCAGCATTTT.

The chain joins TRBV5-1 to TRBJ2-4; D may be TRBD2 (6 bases). The V gene's germline CDR1 is SGHRS and CDR2 YFSETQ. V was shortened by 0 bases and J by 7 bases, with 14 bases between the two germline ends. There are 15 residues in the CDR3. The CDR3 here is CASSLGGLRSNIQYF. As DNA, the CDR3 is TGCGCCAGCAGCTTGGGGGGACTCCGGTCCAACATTCAGTACTTC.

This clone was counted only a few times. Other DNA sequences within the sample encode an identical CDR3. This chain joins TRBV9 and TRBJ2-1, with 10 bases lining up with TRBD2. The CDR3 covers 15 residues. Trimming at V came to 0 bases and at J to 10 bases, leaving 7 bases not matched to a gene. Looked up from germline, CDR1 is SGDLS and CDR2 is YYNGEE. The CDR3, as DNA: TGTGCCAGCAGCGTAGCCGCTAGCGGGAGAGGCGAGCAGTTCTTC. Translation gives CASSVAASGRGEQFF.

The gene calls are TRBV6-5 and TRBJ2-1; the D is unclear. This CDR3 has 15 amino acids. The V end was cut by 5 bases, the J end by 0 bases, with 11 bases between. Per germline, CDR1 MNHEY and CDR2 SVGAGI. The CDR3 region is CASSAPKSSYNEQFF. CDR3 DNA sequence: TGTGCCAGCAGTGCCCCTAAGAGCTCCTACAATGAGCAGTTCTTC.

The chain joins TRBV19 to TRBJ2-2; 7 bases match TRBD2. V was clipped by 7 bases and J by 1 base; unmatched bases: 3. Germline CDR1 and CDR2: LNHDA and SQIVND (reference sequence). The CDR3 covers 14 residues. This CDR3 reads CASTGGGNTGELFF. The CDR3 bases are TGTGCCAGTACCGGCGGGGGGAACACCGGGGAGCTGTTTTTT.

This clone was seen more than once but under ten times. The J gene is TRBJ1-2, the V gene TRBV6-5, with TRBD1 as a possible D gene (5 bases). CDR3 length equals 12 residues. Looked up from germline, CDR1 is MNHEY and CDR2 is SVGAGI. Trimming took 5 bases from V and 4 from J, leaving 8 bases between them. CDR3 sequence: CASSRGSYGYTF. CDR3 coding DNA: TGTGCCAGCAGTCGGGGGTCCTATGGCTACACCTTC.

J is TRBJ2-7 and V is TRBV27; TRBD1 agrees at 9 bases. The CDR3 consists of 15 residues. CDR1 is MNHEY and CDR2 is SMNVEV in the germline V gene (reference sequence). The V gene end was trimmed by 3 bases and the J gene end by 7 bases; junction bases not matched to a gene: 10. The CDR3 sequence: CASSFFTGGAWEQYF. CDR3 sequence (DNA): TGTGCCAGCAGTTTTTTTACAGGGGGCGCATGGGAGCAGTACTTC.

This clone was counted once. J is TRBJ2-3 and V is TRBV1; TRBD2, the table's D call, was not compared with the DNA. TRBV1 is classified as a pseudogene. The CDR3 covers 17 residues. CDR3 amino acids: CTSSQVPTSGSTDTQYF. CDR3 coding DNA: TGCACCAGCAGCCAAGTCCCGACTAGCGGGAGCACAGATACGCAGTATTTT.

This chain connects TRBV11-1 to TRBJ1-1; D is uncertain. Trimming shortened V by 5 bases and J by 3 bases, and 10 bases separated the two germline ends. CDR1 is SGHAT and CDR2 is FQDESV in the germline V gene (reference sequence). The CDR3 consists of 13 residues. The CDR3 nucleotides read TGTGCCAGCAGCCCTAGCCGGGACACTGAAGCTTTCTTT. Amino acids: CASSPSRDTEAFF.

The chain carries TRBV11-2 and TRBJ2-3, with D uncertain. Trimming took off 6 bases at V and 4 bases at J, with 8 bases between the two ends. This CDR3 is 12 amino acids long. Germline V gene lookup returns CDR1 SGHAT and CDR2 FQNNGV. DNA for the CDR3: TGTGCCAGCAGTCCCTTCGCAGATACGCAGTATTTT. Translation: CASSPFADTQYF.

The chain links TRBV28 to TRBJ2-7; 8 bases agree with TRBD1. From germline, CDR1 is MDHEN and CDR2 SYDVKM. CDR3 length: 14 residues. Losses at the gene ends were 6 bases for V and 1 base for J; bases not matched to a gene: 5. The CDR3 region is CASSPTGGSYEQYF. DNA for the CDR3: TGTGCCAGCAGCCCTACAGGGGGGTCCTACGAGCAGTACTTC.

This chain links TRBV6-1 with TRBJ2-1; tentatively, D is TRBD2 (5 bases). V dropped 9 bases and J dropped 5 bases, with 11 bases sitting between them. Germline values: CDR1 MNHNS, CDR2 SASEGT. The CDR3 covers 12 residues. CDR3 in DNA: TGTGCCAGTACGGACTCTGACAATGAGCAGTTCTTC. Its translation: CASTDSDNEQFF.

The chain combines TRBV6-5 with TRBJ2-7, with 8 bases aligning to TRBD2. CDR1 is MNHEY and CDR2 is SVGAGI in the germline V gene. The CDR3 spans 15 residues. V shed 5 bases, J shed 6 bases, and the junction held 12 bases outside the gene matches. In DNA form, the CDR3 reads TGTGCCAGCAGTCCCCTCGGACTAGCTCAGGCCGAGCAGTACTTC. It translates to CASSPLGLAQAEQYF.

This sequence joins TRBV25-1 and TRBJ2-6; D is uncertain. Germline CDR1 reads MGHDK; CDR2 reads SYGVNS. V was cut by 8 bases and J by 2 bases, with 7 bases left in between. This CDR3 region has 13 residues. CDR3 coding DNA: TGTGCCAGCGATGAGCCTGGGGCCAACGTCCTGACTTTC. Its protein is CASDEPGANVLTF.

The V gene is TRBV5-1, the J gene TRBJ1-4; no clear D. Trimming took off 2 bases at V and 0 bases at J, with 11 bases between the two ends. There are 16 residues in the CDR3. Germline-derived CDR1 and CDR2 are SGHRS and YFSETQ. The CDR3 DNA reads as TGCGCCAGCAGCTTCACGGGAGAGGCAACTAATGAAAAACTGTTTTTT. Translated, it gives CASSFTGEATNEKLFF.

Written as DNA, the CDR3 is TGTGCCAGCAGACGACAGACTGAGACCTACGAGCAGTACTTC. Protein: CASRRQTETYEQYF. The J gene is TRBJ2-7, the V gene TRBV6-5; D is possibly TRBD1 (5 bases). The CDR3 runs to 14 residues. The V and J ends lost 6 bases and 2 bases respectively, with 14 bases between them. The germline CDR1 and CDR2 sequences are MNHEY and SVGAGI.